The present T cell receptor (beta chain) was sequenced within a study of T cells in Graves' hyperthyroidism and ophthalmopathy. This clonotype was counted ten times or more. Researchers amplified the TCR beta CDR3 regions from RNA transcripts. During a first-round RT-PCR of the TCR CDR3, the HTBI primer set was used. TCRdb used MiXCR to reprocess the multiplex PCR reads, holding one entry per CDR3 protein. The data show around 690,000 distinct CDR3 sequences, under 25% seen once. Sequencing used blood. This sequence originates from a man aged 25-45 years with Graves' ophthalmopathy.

CDR3 loop: CSAREGGSLYEQYF. The CDR3 region has the DNA TGCAGTGCTAGAGAGGGGGGTTCCCTCTACGAGCAGTACTTC. V is TRBV20-1 and J is TRBJ2-7, with D maybe TRBD2 (6 bases). CDR3 length equals 14 residues. CDR1 DFQATT and CDR2 SNEGSKA come from the germline V gene (reference sequence). The V and J ends lost 0 bases and 3 bases respectively, with 12 bases between them.